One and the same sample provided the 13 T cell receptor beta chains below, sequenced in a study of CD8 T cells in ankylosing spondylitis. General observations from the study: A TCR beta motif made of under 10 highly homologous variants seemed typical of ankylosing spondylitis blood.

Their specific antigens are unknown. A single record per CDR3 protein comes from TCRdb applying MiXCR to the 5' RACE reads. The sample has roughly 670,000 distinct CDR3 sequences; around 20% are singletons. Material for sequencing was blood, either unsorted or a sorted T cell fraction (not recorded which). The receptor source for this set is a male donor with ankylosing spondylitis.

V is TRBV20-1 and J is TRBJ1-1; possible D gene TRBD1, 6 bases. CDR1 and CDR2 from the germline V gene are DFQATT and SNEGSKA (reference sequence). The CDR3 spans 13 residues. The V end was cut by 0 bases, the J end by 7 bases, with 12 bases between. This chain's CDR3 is CSARDLGGREAFF. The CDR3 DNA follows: TGCAGTGCTAGAGATCTCGGGGGGCGTGAAGCTTTCTTT.

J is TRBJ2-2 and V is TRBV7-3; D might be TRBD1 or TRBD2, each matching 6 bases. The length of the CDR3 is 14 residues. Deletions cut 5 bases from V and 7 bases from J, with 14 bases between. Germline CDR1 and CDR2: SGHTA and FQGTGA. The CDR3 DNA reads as TGTGCCAGCAGCCCCGGGGGCAAGGGCGGGGAGCTGTTTTTT. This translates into CASSPGGKGGELFF.

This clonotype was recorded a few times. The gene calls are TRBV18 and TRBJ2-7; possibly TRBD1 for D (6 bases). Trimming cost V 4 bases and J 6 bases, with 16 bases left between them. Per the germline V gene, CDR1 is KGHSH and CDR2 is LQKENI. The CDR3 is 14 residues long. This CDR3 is CASSRGQGFVEQYF. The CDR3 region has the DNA TGTGCCAGCTCACGGGGGCAGGGGTTTGTCGAGCAGTACTTC.

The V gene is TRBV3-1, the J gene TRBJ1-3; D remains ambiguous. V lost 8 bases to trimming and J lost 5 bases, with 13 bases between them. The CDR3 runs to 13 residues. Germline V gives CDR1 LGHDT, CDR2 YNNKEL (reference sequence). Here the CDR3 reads CASGLFARNTIYF. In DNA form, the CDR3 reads TGTGCCAGCGGACTTTTTGCTAGAAACACCATATATTTT.

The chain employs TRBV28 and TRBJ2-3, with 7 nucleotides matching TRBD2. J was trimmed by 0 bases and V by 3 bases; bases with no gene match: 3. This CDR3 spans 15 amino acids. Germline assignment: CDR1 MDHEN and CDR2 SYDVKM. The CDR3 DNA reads TGTGCCAGCAGTTTCGGGGGGTCCAGCACAGATACGCAGTATTTT. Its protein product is CASSFGGSSTDTQYF.

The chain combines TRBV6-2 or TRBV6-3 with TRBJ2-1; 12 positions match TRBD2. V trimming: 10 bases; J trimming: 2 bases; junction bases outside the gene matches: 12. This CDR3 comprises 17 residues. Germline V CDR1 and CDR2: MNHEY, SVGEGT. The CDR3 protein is CATRGGLAGPTYNEQFF. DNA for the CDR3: TGTGCCACCAGGGGAGGACTAGCGGGACCAACCTACAATGAGCAGTTCTTC.

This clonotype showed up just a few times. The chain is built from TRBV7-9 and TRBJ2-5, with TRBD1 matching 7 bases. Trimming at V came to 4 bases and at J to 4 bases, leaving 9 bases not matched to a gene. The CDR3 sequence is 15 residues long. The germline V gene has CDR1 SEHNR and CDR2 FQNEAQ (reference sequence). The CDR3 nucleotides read TGTGCCAGCAGCTCACTCCTGACAGGGACAGAGACCCAGTACTTC. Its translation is CASSSLLTGTETQYF.

The CDR3 nucleotides are TGTGCCAGCACCACAGGGTTCGGGGAGCTGTTTTTT. Its protein product is CASTTGFGELFF. This chain joins TRBV12-3 or TRBV12-4 and TRBJ2-2; D might be TRBD1 (6 bases). The CDR3 covers 12 residues. V was trimmed by 7 bases and J by 7 bases, leaving 10 bases between them.

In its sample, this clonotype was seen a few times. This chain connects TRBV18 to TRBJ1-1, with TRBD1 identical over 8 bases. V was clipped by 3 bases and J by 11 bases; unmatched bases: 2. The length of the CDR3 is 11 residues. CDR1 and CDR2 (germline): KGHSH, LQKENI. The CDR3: CASSPDRGAFF. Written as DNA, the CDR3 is TGTGCCAGCTCACCTGACAGGGGCGCTTTCTTT.

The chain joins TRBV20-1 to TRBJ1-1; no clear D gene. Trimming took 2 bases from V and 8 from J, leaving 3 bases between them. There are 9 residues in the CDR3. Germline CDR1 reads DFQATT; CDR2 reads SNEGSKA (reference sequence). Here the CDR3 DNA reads TGCAGTGCTAGAATCGAAGCTTTCTTT. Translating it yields CSARIEAFF.

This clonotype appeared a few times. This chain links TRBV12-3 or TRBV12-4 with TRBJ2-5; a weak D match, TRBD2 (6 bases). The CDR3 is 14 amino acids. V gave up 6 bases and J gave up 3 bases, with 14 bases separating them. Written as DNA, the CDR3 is TGTGCCAGCAGGTCTCCGGGACTCGAAGAGACCCAGTACTTC. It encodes CASRSPGLEETQYF.

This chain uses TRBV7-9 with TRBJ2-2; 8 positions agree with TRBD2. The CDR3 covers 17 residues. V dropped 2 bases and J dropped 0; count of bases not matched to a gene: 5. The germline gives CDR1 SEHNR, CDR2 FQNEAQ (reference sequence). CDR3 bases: TGTGCCAGCAGCTTACCGCGGGGGGAAACGAACACCGGGGAGCTGTTTTTT. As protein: CASSLPRGETNTGELFF.

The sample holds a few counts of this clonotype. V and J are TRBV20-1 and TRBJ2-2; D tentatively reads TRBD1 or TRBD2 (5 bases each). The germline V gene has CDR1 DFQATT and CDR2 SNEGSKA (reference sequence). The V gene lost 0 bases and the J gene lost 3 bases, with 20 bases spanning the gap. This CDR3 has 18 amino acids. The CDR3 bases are TGCAGTGCTAGAGAGTCAGGGACGGCTCGTGGGCACACCGGGGAGCTGTTTTTT. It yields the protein CSARESGTARGHTGELFF.